A selection of T cell receptor beta chains follows, all from one sample in a study of blood T cell repertoires in COVID-19. Using immunoSEQ multiplex PCR, the repertoire was profiled, and TCRdb retains in-frame clones only, with some absent. This sample has around 200,000 clones, with 80% to 90% found just once. What was sequenced was PBMCs or T cells enriched from blood (not recorded which). These receptors were collected from a man younger than 35 with acute COVID-19. Both conserved end residues are trimmed from each CDR3.

v_call: TRBV12-5
j_call: TRBJ2-7
cdr3_aa: ASGLVGRGGFYEQY

v_call: TRBV7-2
j_call: TRBJ2-2
cdr3_aa: ASTSGGPGGELF

v_call: TRBV6-1
j_call: TRBJ1-3
cdr3_aa: ASSEATGRYSGNTIY

v_call: TRBV5-1
j_call: TRBJ2-1
cdr3_aa: ASSSGTDSYNEQF

v_call: TRBV3-1/TRBV3-2
j_call: TRBJ1-2
cdr3_aa: ASSRLRQAAAGYT

v_call: TRBV29-1
j_call: TRBJ2-3
cdr3_aa: SVRTVLTDTQY

v_call: TRBV19
j_call: TRBJ2-2
cdr3_aa: ASSSRGLANTGELF

v_call: TRBV5-1
j_call: TRBJ2-3
cdr3_aa: ASSDVWGADTQY

v_call: TRBV4-1
j_call: TRBJ2-1
cdr3_aa: ASSQLGYRDRDYNEQF

v_call: TRBV19
j_call: TRBJ1-1
cdr3_aa: ASSDRQVLVTEAF

v_call: TRBV11-2
j_call: TRBJ2-5
cdr3_aa: ASSLGGGQVETQY

v_call: TRBV27
j_call: TRBJ2-1
cdr3_aa: ASSFPGTPNEQF

v_call: TRBV15
j_call: TRBJ2-2
cdr3_aa: ATSRLSGLGSGELF

v_call: TRBV4-2
j_call: TRBJ2-5
cdr3_aa: ASSQAGETQY

v_call: TRBV5-1
j_call: TRBJ1-3
cdr3_aa: ASRSEVGNTIY

v_call: TRBV25-1
j_call: TRBJ1-1
cdr3_aa: ASSYWDTEGTEAF

v_call: TRBV7-3
j_call: TRBJ2-1
cdr3_aa: ASSLTGTSGSGGEQF

v_call: TRBV6-2/TRBV6-3
j_call: TRBJ2-2
cdr3_aa: ASSRGLYTGELF

v_call: TRBV28
j_call: TRBJ2-1
cdr3_aa: ASSLGSGRVYNEQF

v_call: TRBV7-9
j_call: TRBJ1-6
cdr3_aa: ASSSVYNSPLH

v_call: TRBV12-3/TRBV12-4
j_call: TRBJ2-3
cdr3_aa: ASSSGGDTQY

v_call: TRBV3-1/TRBV3-2
j_call: TRBJ1-2
cdr3_aa: ASSQDEGGALRYYGYT

v_call: TRBV29-1
j_call: TRBJ2-1
cdr3_aa: SVEGWPGETYNEQF